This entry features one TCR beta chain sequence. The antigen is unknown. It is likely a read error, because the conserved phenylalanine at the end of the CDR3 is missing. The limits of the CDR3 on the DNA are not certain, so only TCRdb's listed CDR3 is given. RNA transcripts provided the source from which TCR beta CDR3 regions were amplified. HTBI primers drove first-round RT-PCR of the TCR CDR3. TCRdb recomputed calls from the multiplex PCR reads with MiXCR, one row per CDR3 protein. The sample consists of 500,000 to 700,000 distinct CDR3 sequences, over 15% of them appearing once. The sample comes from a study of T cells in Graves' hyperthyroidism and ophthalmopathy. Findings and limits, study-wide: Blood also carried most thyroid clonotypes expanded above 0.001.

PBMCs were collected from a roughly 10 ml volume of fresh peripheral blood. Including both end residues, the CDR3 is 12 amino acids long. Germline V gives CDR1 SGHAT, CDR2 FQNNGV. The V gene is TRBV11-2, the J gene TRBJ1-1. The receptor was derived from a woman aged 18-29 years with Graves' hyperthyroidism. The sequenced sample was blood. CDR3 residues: CASSLDGTEGFL.